This note documents a single T cell receptor beta chain sequence. PCR primers comprised 60 Vbeta and 13 Jbeta primers. Sequencing used immunoSEQ multiplex PCR; TCRdb keeps in-frame clones, though not all of them. The sample comprises approximately 100,000 clones, 60% to 85% of which are singletons, and roughly 5% rests with the top ten. This sample is drawn from a study of cytomegalovirus exposure and HLA in healthy donors. Germline CDR1 reads MDHEN; CDR2 reads SYDVKM. The CDR3 loop spans 16 amino acids. V was shortened by 4 bases and J by 4 bases, with 20 bases between the two germline ends. The receptor was isolated from a female donor in good health and CMV-seropositive. The chain couples TRBV28 to TRBJ2-7, with a tentative D call TRBD2 (7 bases). Sequences were obtained from PBMCs. The CDR3: CASSSYPGGPEYEQYF. Written as DNA, the CDR3 is TGTGCCAGCAGTTCCTACCCCGGGGGGCCCGAATACGAGCAGTACTTC.